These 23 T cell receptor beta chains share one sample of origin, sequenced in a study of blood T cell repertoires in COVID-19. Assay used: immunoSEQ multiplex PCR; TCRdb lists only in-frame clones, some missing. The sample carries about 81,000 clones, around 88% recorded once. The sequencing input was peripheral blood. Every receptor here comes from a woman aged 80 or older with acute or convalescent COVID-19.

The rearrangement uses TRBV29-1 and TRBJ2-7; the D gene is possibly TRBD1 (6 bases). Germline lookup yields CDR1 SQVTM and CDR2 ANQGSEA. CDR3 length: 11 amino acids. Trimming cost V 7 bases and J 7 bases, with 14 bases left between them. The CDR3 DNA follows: TGCAGCGCCAACAGAGGGGGAGAGCAGTACTTC. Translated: CSANRGGEQYF.

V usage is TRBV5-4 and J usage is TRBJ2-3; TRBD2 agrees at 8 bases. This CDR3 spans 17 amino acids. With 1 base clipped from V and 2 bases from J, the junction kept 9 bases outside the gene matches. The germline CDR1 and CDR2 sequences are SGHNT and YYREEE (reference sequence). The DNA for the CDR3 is TGTGCCAGCAGCTTGAATCGCCTAGCGGGTTACACAGATACGCAGTATTTT. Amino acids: CASSLNRLAGYTDTQYF.

The CDR3 reads CASSPRTSGRVEQFF. DNA for the CDR3: TGTGCCAGTAGTCCCCGGACTAGCGGGAGGGTTGAGCAGTTCTTC. The V and J genes are TRBV19 and TRBJ2-1; TRBD2 matches 15 bases. Looked up from germline, CDR1 is LNHDA and CDR2 is SQIVND (reference sequence). The junction had 5 bases not matched to a gene; V was cut back by 5 bases and J by 9 bases. The CDR3 totals 15 residues. Looking up the rest from reference TRBV19 and TRBJ2-1 gives the full variable domain: DGGITQSPKYLFRKEGQNVTLSCEQNLNHDAMYWYRQDPGQGLRLIYYSQIVNDFQKGDIAEGYSVSREKKESFPLTVTSAQKNPTAFYLCASSPRTSGRVEQFFGPGTRLTVL.

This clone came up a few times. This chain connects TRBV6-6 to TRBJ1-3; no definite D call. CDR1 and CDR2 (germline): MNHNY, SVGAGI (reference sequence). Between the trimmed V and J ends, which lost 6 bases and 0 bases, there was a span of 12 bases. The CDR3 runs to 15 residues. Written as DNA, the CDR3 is TGTGCCAGCAGCCCCCGGGTGTCCTCTGGAAACACCATATATTTT. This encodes CASSPRVSSGNTIYF.

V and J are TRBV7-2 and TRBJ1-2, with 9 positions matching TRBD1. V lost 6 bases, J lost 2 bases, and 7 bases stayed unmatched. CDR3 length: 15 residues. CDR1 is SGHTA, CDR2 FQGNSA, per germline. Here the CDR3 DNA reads TGTGCCAGCAGTAAGACAGGGGGAACAAACTATGGCTACACCTTC. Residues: CASSKTGGTNYGYTF. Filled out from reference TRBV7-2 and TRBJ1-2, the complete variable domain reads GAGVSQSPSNKVTEKGKDVELRCDPISGHTALYWYRQSLGQGLEFLIYFQGNSAPDKSGLPSDRFSAERTGGSVSTLTIQRTQQEDSAVYLCASSKTGGTNYGYTFGSGTRLTVV.

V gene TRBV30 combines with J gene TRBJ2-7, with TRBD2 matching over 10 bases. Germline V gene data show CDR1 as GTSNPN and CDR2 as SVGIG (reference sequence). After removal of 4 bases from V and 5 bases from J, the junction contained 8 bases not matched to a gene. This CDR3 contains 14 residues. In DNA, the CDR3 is TGTGCCTGGACCCCGGGACTAGCGATCGACGAGCAGTACTTC. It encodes CAWTPGLAIDEQYF.

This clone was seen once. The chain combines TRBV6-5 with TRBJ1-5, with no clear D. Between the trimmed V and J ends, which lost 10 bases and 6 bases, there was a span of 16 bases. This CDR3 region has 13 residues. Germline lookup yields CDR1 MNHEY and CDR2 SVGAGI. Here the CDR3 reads CATAQLRGQPQHF. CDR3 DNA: TGTGCCACCGCCCAACTACGGGGTCAGCCCCAGCATTTT.

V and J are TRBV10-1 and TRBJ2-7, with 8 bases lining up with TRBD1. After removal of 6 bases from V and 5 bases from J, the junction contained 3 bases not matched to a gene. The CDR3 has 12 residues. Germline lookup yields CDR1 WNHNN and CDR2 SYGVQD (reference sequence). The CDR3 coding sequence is TGCGCCAGCAGGGACAGGGCCCACGAGCAGTACTTC. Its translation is CASRDRAHEQYF.

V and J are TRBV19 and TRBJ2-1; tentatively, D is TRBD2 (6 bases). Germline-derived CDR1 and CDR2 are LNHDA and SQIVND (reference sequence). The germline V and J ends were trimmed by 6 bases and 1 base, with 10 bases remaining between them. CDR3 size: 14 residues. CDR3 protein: CASRDGGSYNEQFF. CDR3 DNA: TGTGCCAGTAGAGACGGGGGTTCCTACAATGAGCAGTTCTTC.

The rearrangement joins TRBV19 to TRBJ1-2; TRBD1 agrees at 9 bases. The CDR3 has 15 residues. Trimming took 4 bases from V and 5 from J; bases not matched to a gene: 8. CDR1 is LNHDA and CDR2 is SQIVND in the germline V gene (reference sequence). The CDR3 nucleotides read TGTGCCAGTAGTACTCCGGGACAGGGTTTTTATGGCTACACCTTC. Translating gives CASSTPGQGFYGYTF.

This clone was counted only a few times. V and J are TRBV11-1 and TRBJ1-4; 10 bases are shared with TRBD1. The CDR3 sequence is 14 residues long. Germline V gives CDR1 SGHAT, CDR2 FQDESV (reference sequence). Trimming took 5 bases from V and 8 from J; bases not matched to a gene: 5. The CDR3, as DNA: TGTGCCAGCAGCGAGACAGGGGGCTTCGAAAAACTGTTTTTT. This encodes CASSETGGFEKLFF.

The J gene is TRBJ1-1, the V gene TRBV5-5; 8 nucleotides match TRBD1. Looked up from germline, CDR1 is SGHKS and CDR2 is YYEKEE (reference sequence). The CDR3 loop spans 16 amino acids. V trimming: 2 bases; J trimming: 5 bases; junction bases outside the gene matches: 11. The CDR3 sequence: CASSFTLTGVRTEAFF. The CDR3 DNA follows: TGTGCCAGCAGCTTCACCCTGACAGGGGTTAGGACTGAAGCTTTCTTT.

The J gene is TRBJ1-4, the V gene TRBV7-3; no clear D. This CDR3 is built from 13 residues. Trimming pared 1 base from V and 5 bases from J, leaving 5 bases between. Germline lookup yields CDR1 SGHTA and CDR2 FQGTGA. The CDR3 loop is CASSLKRNEKLFF. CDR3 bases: TGTGCCAGCAGCTTAAAGCGGAATGAAAAACTGTTTTTT.

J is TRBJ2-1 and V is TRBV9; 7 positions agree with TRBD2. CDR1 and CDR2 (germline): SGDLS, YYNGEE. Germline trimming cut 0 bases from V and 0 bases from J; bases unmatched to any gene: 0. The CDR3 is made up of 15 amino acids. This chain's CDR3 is CASSVGLASYNEQFF. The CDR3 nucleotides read TGTGCCAGCAGCGTAGGACTAGCCTCCTACAATGAGCAGTTCTTC. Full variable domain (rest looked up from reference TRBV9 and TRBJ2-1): DSGVTQTPKHLITATGQRVTLRCSPRSGDLSVYWYQQSLDQGLQFLIQYYNGEERAKGNILERFSAQQFPDLHSELNLSSLELGDSALYFCASSVGLASYNEQFFGPGTRLTVL.

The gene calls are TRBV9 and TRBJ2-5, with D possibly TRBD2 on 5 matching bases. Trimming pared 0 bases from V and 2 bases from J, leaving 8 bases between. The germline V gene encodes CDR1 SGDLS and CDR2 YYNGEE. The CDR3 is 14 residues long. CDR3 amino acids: CASSVGLYQETQYF. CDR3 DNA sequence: TGTGCCAGCAGCGTAGGACTATATCAAGAGACCCAGTACTTC.

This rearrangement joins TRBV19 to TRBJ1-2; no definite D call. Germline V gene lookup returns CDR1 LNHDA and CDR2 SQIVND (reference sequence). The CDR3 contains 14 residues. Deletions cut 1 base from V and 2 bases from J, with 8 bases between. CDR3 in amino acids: CASSIGRGNYGYTF. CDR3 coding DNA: TGTGCCAGTAGTATAGGTCGGGGAAACTATGGCTACACCTTC.

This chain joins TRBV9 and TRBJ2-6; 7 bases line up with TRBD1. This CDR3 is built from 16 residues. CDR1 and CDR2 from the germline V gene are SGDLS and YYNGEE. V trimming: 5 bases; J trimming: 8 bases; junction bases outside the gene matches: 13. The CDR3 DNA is TGTGCCAGCAGTTCCCAGACAGGGAGTGGTTCCAACGTCCTGACTTTC. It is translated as CASSSQTGSGSNVLTF.

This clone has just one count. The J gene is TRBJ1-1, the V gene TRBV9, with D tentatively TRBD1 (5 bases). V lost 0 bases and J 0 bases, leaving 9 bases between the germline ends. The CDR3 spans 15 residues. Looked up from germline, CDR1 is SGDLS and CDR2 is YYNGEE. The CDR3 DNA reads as TGTGCCAGCAGCGTAGTAGGACACTTGAACACTGAAGCTTTCTTT. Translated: CASSVVGHLNTEAFF.

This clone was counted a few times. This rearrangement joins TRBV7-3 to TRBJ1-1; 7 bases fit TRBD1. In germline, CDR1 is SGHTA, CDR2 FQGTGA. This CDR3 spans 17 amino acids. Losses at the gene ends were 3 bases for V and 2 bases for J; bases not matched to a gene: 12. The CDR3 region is CASSLGRDSRGNTEAFF. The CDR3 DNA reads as TGTGCCAGCAGCTTGGGCCGGGACAGCCGGGGAAACACTGAAGCTTTCTTT.

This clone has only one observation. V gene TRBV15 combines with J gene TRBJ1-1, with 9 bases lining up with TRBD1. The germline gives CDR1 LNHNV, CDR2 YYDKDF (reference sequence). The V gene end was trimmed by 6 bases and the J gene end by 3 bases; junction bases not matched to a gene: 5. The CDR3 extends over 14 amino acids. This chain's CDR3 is CATSSDRGDTEAFF. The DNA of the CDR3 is TGTGCCACCAGTAGTGACAGGGGGGACACTGAAGCTTTCTTT.

The CDR3 sequence: CASRRRDATGDTQYF. The CDR3 DNA sequence: TGTGCCAGTAGGAGGAGGGACGCTACGGGAGATACGCAGTATTTT. V gene TRBV19 combines with J gene TRBJ2-3, with TRBD2 as a possible D gene (6 bases). CDR1 and CDR2 from the germline V gene are LNHDA and SQIVND (reference sequence). The CDR3 runs to 15 residues. V shed 6 bases and J shed 5 bases, with 18 bases lying between them.

The CDR3 loop reads CASSQEAGYDEQYF. CDR3 coding DNA: TGTGCCAGCAGCCAAGAAGCGGGATACGACGAGCAGTACTTC. V gene TRBV4-2 combines with J gene TRBJ2-7; TRBD2 agrees at 7 bases. From germline, CDR1 is LGHNA and CDR2 YNFKEQ. The CDR3 loop spans 14 amino acids. J gave up 5 bases and V 0 bases, and 4 bases lay outside the gene matches.

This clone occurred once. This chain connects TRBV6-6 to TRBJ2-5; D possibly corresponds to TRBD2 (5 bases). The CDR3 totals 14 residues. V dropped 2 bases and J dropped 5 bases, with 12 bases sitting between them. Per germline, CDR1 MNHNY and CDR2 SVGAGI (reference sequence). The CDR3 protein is CASSYGGARETQYF. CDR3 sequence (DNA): TGTGCCAGCAGTTACGGAGGTGCGAGGGAGACCCAGTACTTC.